The 18 T cell receptor beta chains below come from one sample, sequenced in a study of blood T cell repertoires in COVID-19. Assay: immunoSEQ multiplex PCR; the TCRdb copy retains only in-frame clones and omits some. This table has around 380,000 clones, approximately 87% appearing once. Source material: PBMCs or T cells enriched from blood (not recorded which). The receptors come from a man between 25 and 39 years old who had recovered from COVID-19.

The rearrangement links TRBV7-2 to TRBJ1-3; tentatively, D is TRBD1 (5 bases). Germline V gene data show CDR1 as SGHTA and CDR2 as FQGNSA. The germline V and J ends were trimmed by 3 bases and 0 bases, with 9 bases remaining between them. This CDR3 is built from 15 residues. The CDR3 DNA follows: TGTGCCAGCAGCTTCCGACAGTTCTCTGGAAACACCATATATTTT. Its translation: CASSFRQFSGNTIYF.

The rearrangement joins TRBV7-9 to TRBJ2-2; 8 nucleotides agree with TRBD2. Germline CDR1 is SEHNR and CDR2 is FQNEAQ (reference sequence). J gave up 1 base and V 5 bases, and 6 bases lay outside the gene matches. This CDR3 has 16 residues. The CDR3, as DNA: TGTGCCAGCAGCCCAACTAGCGGAGTGAACACCGGGGAGCTGTTTTTT. Protein sequence: CASSPTSGVNTGELFF.

The chain couples TRBV4-3 to TRBJ1-2; 8 bases align to TRBD1. CDR1 is LGHNA and CDR2 is YSLEER in the germline V gene. This CDR3 contains 16 residues. V was clipped by 0 bases and J by 3 bases; unmatched bases: 6. The CDR3 reads CASSQDRHRGDYGYTF. As DNA, the CDR3 is TGCGCCAGCAGCCAAGATCGTCACAGGGGGGACTATGGCTACACCTTC.

The CDR3: CASSSALTGALSEAFF. The CDR3 coding sequence is TGTGCCAGCAGTTCCGCCCTGACAGGGGCCCTTTCTGAAGCTTTCTTT. V gene TRBV27 combines with J gene TRBJ1-1; 8 bases match TRBD1. Germline V gene lookup returns CDR1 MNHEY and CDR2 SMNVEV (reference sequence). This CDR3 spans 16 amino acids. The V gene end was trimmed by 4 bases and the J gene end by 6 bases; junction bases not matched to a gene: 13.

V and J are TRBV5-1 and TRBJ1-1, with D hard to call. Per the germline V gene, CDR1 is SGHRS and CDR2 is YFSETQ. The CDR3 runs 14 residues. Trimming stripped 1 base from V and 1 base from J, with 8 bases between. The CDR3 DNA reads TGCGCCAGCAGCTTGTTTCCGGGGAACACTGAAGCTTTCTTT. Residues: CASSLFPGNTEAFF. Variable domain in full (rest from reference TRBV5-1 and TRBJ1-1): KAGVTQTPRYLIKTRGQQVTLSCSPISGHRSVSWYQQTPGQGLQFLFEYFSETQRNKGNFPGRFSGRQFSNSRSEMNVSTLELGDSALYLCASSLFPGNTEAFFGQGTRLTVV.

The CDR3 sequence is CASSDVRGQGYTF. CDR3 bases: TGTGCCAGCAGTGACGTCAGGGGACAAGGCTACACCTTC. This chain connects TRBV12-3 or TRBV12-4 to TRBJ1-2; D is possibly TRBD1 (6 bases). There are 13 residues in the CDR3. Between the trimmed V and J ends, which lost 5 bases and 8 bases, there was a span of 15 bases.

The genes are TRBV5-6 and TRBJ2-7, with D possibly matching TRBD1 (6 bases). Germline V gives CDR1 SGHDT, CDR2 YYEEEE. This CDR3 has 15 residues. V lost 4 bases and J lost 2, with 16 bases in between. DNA for the CDR3: TGTGCCAGCAGCCTTACGCCAGGGGCAGCCTACGAGCAGTACTTC. Translating it yields CASSLTPGAAYEQYF.

The rearrangement links TRBV25-1 to TRBJ2-7, with TRBD1 matching 8 bases. Germline lookup yields CDR1 MGHDK and CDR2 SYGVNS. This CDR3 has 15 amino acids. The J segment lost 9 bases and the V segment lost 4 bases, leaving 14 bases of the junction unmatched. The CDR3 DNA reads TGTGCCAGCAGTGCGAGGGGGACAGGTACCCCAGGGCAGTACTTC. It is translated as CASSARGTGTPGQYF.

This clone was seen once. The chain has TRBV5-1 and TRBJ2-7, with 7 bases matching TRBD1. The CDR3 is 15 amino acids. With V trimmed by 4 bases and J by 0 bases, 7 bases remained unmatched. The germline V gene encodes CDR1 SGHRS and CDR2 YFSETQ. CDR3 sequence reads: CASSPGQVASYEQYF. CDR3 DNA sequence: TGCGCCAGCAGCCCTGGACAGGTTGCCTCCTACGAGCAGTACTTC. The whole variable domain, remainder taken from reference TRBV5-1 and TRBJ2-7, is KAGVTQTPRYLIKTRGQQVTLSCSPISGHRSVSWYQQTPGQGLQFLFEYFSETQRNKGNFPGRFSGRQFSNSRSEMNVSTLELGDSALYLCASSPGQVASYEQYFGPGTRLTVT.

This clone was picked up one time. The V gene is TRBV30, the J gene TRBJ1-6; 7 positions agree with TRBD1. Germline trimming cut 2 bases from V and 10 bases from J; bases unmatched to any gene: 11. Per germline, CDR1 GTSNPN and CDR2 SVGIG (reference sequence). The CDR3 runs to 15 residues. CDR3 residues: CAWSTNTGDRSPLHF. The CDR3 bases are TGTGCCTGGAGTACGAACACCGGGGACAGATCACCCCTCCACTTT.

J is TRBJ1-5 and V is TRBV6-5, with TRBD1 identical over 7 bases. CDR1 is MNHEY, CDR2 SVGAGI, per germline. This CDR3 region has 15 residues. V trimming: 6 bases; J trimming: 7 bases; junction bases outside the gene matches: 12. The CDR3 reads CASRVVDRTEQPQHF. In DNA, the CDR3 is TGTGCCAGCAGGGTGGTGGACAGGACCGAGCAGCCCCAGCATTTT.

The chain carries TRBV5-6 and TRBJ1-3; a weak D match, TRBD1 (6 bases). Trimming stripped 3 bases from V and 5 bases from J, with 18 bases between. Germline loops: CDR1 SGHDT, CDR2 YYEEEE. CDR3 length: 16 amino acids. The CDR3 DNA sequence: TGTGCCAGCAGCTCATACGGGGACACTCCGAGAAACACCATATATTTT. Translated, it gives CASSSYGDTPRNTIYF.

The chain combines TRBV6-6 with TRBJ1-5; 8 bases map to TRBD1. The CDR3 contains 17 residues. In germline, CDR1 is MNHNY, CDR2 SVGAGI (reference sequence). V lost 5 bases to trimming and J lost 4 bases; unmatched junction nucleotides: 13. CDR3 in amino acids: CASSPRPLTGANQPQHF. For the CDR3, the DNA is TGTGCCAGCAGTCCAAGACCACTGACAGGGGCAAATCAGCCCCAGCATTTT.

The chain combines TRBV7-3 with TRBJ1-4; no definite D call. The CDR3 is made up of 15 amino acids. Germline-derived CDR1 and CDR2 are SGHTA and FQGTGA. The germline V and J ends were trimmed by 4 bases and 8 bases, with 17 bases remaining between them. CDR3 amino acids: CASSSQGLSGEKLFF. The CDR3 DNA sequence: TGTGCCAGCAGCTCCCAAGGCCTCTCGGGGGAAAAACTGTTTTTT. Drawing the rest from reference TRBV7-3 and TRBJ1-4, the complete variable domain is GAGVSQTPSNKVTEKGKYVELRCDPISGHTALYWYRQSLGQGPEFLIYFQGTGAADDSGLPNDRFFAVRPEGSVSTLKIQRTERGDSAVYLCASSSQGLSGEKLFFGSGTQLSVL.

The rearrangement links TRBV21-1 to TRBJ2-5; TRBD1 is the table's D call, not checked against the DNA. TRBV21-1 is a known pseudogene. CDR3 length equals 13 residues. Written as DNA, the CDR3 is TGTGCCAGCGGACGACAGGTGAAAGAGACCCAGTACTTC. Translated, it gives CASGRQVKETQYF.

This clone was counted a few times. This rearrangement joins TRBV9 to TRBJ1-1; D might be TRBD1 (5 bases). Germline V lookup: CDR1 SGDLS, CDR2 YYNGEE. This CDR3 has 15 amino acids. V gave up 0 bases and J gave up 3 bases, with 12 bases separating them. The CDR3 region has the DNA TGTGCCAGCAGCGTAGGCGGCGGGGCGTACACTGAAGCTTTCTTT. It is translated as CASSVGGGAYTEAFF.

The chain is built from TRBV9 and TRBJ2-5; D is possibly TRBD2 (6 bases). Per the germline V gene, CDR1 is SGDLS and CDR2 is YYNGEE. The length of the CDR3 is 14 residues. V shed 4 bases and J shed 5 bases, with 15 bases lying between them. The CDR3 here is CASSPNRGLETQYF. CDR3 in DNA: TGTGCCAGCAGCCCGAACCGGGGGTTGGAGACCCAGTACTTC.

The chain links TRBV30 to TRBJ1-1; no clear D gene. CDR1 and CDR2 from the germline V gene are GTSNPN and SVGIG (reference sequence). There are 14 residues in the CDR3. The V gene lost 2 bases and the J gene lost 5 bases, with 15 bases spanning the gap. This CDR3 reads CAWSRAASGTEAFF. CDR3 bases: TGTGCCTGGAGTAGAGCCGCCTCGGGGACTGAAGCTTTCTTT. The full variable domain, rest sourced from reference TRBV30 and TRBJ1-1, is SQTIHQWPATLVQPVGSPLSLECTVEGTSNPNLYWYRQAAGRGLQLLFYSVGIGQISSEVPQNLSASRPQDRQFILSSKKLLLSDSGFYLCAWSRAASGTEAFFGQGTRLTVV.